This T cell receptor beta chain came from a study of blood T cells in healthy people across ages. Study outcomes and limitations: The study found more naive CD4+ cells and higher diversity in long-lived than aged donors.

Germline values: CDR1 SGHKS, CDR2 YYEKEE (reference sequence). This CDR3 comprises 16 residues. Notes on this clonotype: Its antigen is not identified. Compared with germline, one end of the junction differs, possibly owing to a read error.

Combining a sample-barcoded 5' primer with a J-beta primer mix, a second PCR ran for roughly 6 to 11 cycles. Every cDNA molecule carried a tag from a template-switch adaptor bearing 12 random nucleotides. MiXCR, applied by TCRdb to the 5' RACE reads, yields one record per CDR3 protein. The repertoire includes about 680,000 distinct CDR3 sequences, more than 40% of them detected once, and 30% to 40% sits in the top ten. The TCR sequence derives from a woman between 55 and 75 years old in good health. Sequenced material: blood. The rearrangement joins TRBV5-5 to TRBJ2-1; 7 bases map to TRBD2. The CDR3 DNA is TGTGCCAGCAGCTTGGGCGCTAGCGGAGTCAGAAATGATCAGTTCTTC. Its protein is CASSLGASGVRNDQFF.